Here is one TCR beta chain with its context. No antigen is known for it. Mismatch with germline at one junction end may stem from a read error. This CDR3 region has 15 residues. CDR1 is SGDLS, CDR2 YYNGEE, per germline. It was with unique molecular identifiers that the TCRbeta library was prepared. TCRdb recomputed calls from the PCR reads with MiXCR, one row per CDR3 protein. The table shows about 98,000 distinct CDR3 sequences, with more than 20% occurring only once. The record originates from a study of T-cell reconstitution after alpha-beta-depleted transplantation in children. General observations from the study: Alpha-beta T cells about two months after transplant reportedly derived from several hundred expanded graft clones. By one year post-transplant, T-cell counts and diversity largely arose from T cells that were newly produced. In some patients, recipient T cells and intrathymic progenitors surviving conditioning explained high day-60 diversity.

The specimen comprised PBMCs, sampled before TCRalphabeta/CD19-depleted stem cell transplant. The receptor comes from a boy younger than 10 with acute lymphoblastic leukemia, due to receive a stem cell transplant. The V and J genes are TRBV9 and TRBJ2-3, with TRBD2 identical over 9 bases. For the CDR3, the DNA is TGTGCCAGCAGCGTGGGACTAGCAGAGACAGATACGCAGTCTTTT. Protein product: CASSVGLAETDTQSF. Combining the CDR3 with reference TRBV9 and TRBJ2-3 gives the whole variable domain DSGVTQTPKHLITATGQRVTLRCSPRSGDLSVYWYQQSLDQGLQFLIQYYNGEERAKGNILERFSAQQFPDLHSELNLSSLELGDSALYFCASSVGLAETDTQSFGPGTRLTVL.